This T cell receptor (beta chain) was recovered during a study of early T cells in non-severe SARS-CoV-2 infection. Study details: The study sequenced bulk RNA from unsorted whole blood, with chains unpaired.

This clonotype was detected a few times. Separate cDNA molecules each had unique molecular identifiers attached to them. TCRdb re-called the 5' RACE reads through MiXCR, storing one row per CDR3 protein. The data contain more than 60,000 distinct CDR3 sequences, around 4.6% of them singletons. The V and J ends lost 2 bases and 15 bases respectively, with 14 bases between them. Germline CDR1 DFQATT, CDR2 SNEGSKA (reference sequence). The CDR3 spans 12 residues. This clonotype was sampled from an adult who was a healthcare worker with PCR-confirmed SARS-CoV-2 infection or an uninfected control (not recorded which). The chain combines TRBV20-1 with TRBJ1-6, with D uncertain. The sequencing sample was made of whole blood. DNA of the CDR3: TGCAGTGCTAGATTTGGAGAGGGTGGCCTCCACTTT. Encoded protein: CSARFGEGGLHF.